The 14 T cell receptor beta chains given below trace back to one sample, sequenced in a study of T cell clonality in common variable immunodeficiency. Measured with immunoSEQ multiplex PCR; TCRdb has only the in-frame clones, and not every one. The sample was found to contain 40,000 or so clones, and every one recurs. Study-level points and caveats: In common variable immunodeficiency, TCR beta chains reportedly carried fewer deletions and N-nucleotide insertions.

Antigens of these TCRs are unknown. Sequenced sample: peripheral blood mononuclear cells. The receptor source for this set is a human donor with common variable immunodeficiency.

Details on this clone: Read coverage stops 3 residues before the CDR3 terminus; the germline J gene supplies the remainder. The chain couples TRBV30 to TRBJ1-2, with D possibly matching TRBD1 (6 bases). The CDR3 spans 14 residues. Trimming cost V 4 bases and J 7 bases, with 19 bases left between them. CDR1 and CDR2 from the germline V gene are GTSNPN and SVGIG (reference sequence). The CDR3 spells CAWIHATGWGGYTF. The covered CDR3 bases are TGTGCCTGGATCCACGCGACAGGATGGGGTGGC.

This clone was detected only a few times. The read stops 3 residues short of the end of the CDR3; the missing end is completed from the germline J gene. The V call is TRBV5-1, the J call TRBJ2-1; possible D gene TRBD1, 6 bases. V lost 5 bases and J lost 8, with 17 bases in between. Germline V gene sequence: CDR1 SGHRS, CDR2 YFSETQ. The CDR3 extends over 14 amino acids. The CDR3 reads CASSYRDTIDEQFF. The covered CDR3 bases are TGCGCCAGCAGTTATAGGGACACTATCGATGAG. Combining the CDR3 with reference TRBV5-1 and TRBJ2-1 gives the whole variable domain KAGVTQTPRYLIKTRGQQVTLSCSPISGHRSVSWYQQTPGQGLQFLFEYFSETQRNKGNFPGRFSGRQFSNSRSEMNVSTLELGDSALYLCASSYRDTIDEQFFGPGTRLTVL.

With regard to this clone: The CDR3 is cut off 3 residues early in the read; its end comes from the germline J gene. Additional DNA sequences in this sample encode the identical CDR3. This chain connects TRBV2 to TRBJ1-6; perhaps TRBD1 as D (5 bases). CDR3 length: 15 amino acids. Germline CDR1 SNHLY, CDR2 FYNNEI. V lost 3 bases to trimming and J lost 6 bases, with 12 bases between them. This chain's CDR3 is CASSEAPQGNSPLHF. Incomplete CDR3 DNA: TGTGCCAGCAGTGAGGCGCCCCAGGGTAATTCACCC. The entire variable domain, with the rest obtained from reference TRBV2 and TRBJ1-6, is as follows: EPEVTQTPSHQVTQMGQEVILRCVPISNHLYFYWYRQILGQKVEFLVSFYNNEISEKSEIFDDQFSVERPDGSNFTLKIRSTKLEDSAMYFCASSEAPQGNSPLHFGNGTRLTVT.

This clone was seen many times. CDR3 DNA, as far as it was read: TGTGCTAGTGGAAGCGGGGGCCCCTACGAG. Protein: CASGSGGPYE. The entire CDR3 is CASGSGGPYEQYF. The J gene is TRBJ2-7, the V gene TRBV12-5; 8 bases match TRBD2. The CDR3 goes on 3 residues after the read ends, and that part is filled in from the germline J gene. The CDR3 runs to 13 residues. Trimming removed 6 bases from V and 2 bases from J; junction bases left unmatched: 3. Germline CDR1 LGHNT, CDR2 FRNRAP.

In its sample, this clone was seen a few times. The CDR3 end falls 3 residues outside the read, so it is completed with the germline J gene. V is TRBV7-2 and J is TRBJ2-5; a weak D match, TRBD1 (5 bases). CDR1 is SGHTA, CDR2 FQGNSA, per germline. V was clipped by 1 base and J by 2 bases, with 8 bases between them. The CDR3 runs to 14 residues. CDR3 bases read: TGTGCCAGCAGCTTAGACCAGGGACAAGAGACC. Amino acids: CASSLDQGQET. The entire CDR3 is CASSLDQGQETQYF.

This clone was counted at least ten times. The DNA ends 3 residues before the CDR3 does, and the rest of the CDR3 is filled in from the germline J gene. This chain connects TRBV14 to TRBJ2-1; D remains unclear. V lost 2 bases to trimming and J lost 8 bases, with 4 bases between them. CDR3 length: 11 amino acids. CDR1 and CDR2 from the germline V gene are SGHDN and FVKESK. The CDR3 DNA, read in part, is TGTGCCAGCAGCCAAAGCCATGAG. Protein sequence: CASSQSHE. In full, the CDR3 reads CASSQSHEQFF.

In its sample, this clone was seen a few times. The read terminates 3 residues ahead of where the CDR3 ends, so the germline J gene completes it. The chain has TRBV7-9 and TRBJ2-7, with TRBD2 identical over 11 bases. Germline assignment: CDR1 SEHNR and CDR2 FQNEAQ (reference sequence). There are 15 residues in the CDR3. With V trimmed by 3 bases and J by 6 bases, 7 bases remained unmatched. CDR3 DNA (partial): TGTGCCAGCAGCTTCCCTGGACTAGCGGGTTCCGAG. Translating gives CASSFPGLAGSE. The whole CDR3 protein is CASSFPGLAGSEQYF.

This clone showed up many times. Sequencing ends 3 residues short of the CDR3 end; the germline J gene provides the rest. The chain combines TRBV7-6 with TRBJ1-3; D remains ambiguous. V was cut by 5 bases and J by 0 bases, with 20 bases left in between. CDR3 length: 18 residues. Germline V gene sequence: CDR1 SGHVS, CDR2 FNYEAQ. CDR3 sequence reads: CASSREGSLPTSGNTIYF. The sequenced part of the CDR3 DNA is TGTGCCAGCAGCCGAGAAGGGTCCCTCCCAACCTCTGGAAACACC.

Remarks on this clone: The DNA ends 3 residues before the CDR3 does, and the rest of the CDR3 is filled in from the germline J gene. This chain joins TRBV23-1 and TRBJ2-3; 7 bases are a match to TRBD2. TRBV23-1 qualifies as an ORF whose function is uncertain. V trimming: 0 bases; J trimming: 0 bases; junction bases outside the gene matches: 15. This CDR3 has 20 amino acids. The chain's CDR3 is CASSQSIVRTSLLSTDTQYF. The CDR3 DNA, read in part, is TGCGCCAGCAGTCAATCGATTGTTAGGACTAGTTTGTTGAGCACAGATACG.

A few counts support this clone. CDR3: CASSFTRTDTQYF. The CDR3 bases that were read are TGTGCCAGCAGCTTCACACGCACAGATACG. The chain is built from TRBV11-3 and TRBJ2-3; D remains unclear. The CDR3 end is not reached by the read, which stops 3 residues before it; the germline J gene fills it in. This CDR3 is built from 13 residues. V gave up 3 bases and J gave up 1 base, with 5 bases separating them. CDR1 and CDR2 from the germline V gene are SGHNT and YENEEA.

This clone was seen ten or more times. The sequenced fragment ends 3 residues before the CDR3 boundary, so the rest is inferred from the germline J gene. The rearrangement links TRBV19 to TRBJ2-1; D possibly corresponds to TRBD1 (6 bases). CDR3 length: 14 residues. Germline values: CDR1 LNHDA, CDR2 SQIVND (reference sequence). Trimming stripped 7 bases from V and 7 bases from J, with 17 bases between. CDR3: CASIRTALGNEQFF. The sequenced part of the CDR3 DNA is TGTGCCAGTATCCGGACAGCCCTGGGGAATGAG.

CDR3 region: CASTTTSSSTDTQYF. CDR3 DNA, as far as it was read: TGTGCCAGTACCACTACGTCAAGTAGCACAGATACG. The V gene is TRBV19, the J gene TRBJ2-3, with D unclear. Read sequence stops 3 residues before the CDR3 end, and the germline J gene provides the missing end. Germline values: CDR1 LNHDA, CDR2 SQIVND (reference sequence). V lost 7 bases and J lost 0, with 14 bases in between. This CDR3 is built from 15 residues.

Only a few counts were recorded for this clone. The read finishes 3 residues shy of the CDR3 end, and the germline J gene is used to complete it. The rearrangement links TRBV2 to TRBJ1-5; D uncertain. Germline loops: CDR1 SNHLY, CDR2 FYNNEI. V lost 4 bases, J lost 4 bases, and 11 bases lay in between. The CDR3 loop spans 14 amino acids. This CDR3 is CASSARLMNQPQHF. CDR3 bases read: TGTGCCAGCAGTGCCCGACTAATGAATCAGCCC.

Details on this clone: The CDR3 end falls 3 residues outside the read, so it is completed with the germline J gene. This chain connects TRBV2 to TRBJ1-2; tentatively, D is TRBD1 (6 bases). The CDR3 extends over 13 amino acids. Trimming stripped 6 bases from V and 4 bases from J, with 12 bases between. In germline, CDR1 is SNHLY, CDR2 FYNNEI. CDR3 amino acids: CASRPGQSYGYTF. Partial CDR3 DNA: TGTGCCAGCAGGCCCGGACAGTCCTATGGC.